This T cell receptor (beta chain) derives from a study of OX40 agonist ivuxolimab in advanced cancers. Overall study: At doses from 0.01 to 10 mg/kg, patients were given intravenous ivuxolimab every 2 weeks. Partial responses, seen in three patients, involved one hepatocellular carcinoma and two cutaneous melanomas.

Sequenced by immunoSEQ multiplex PCR; TCRdb stores in-frame clones only, minus some. The sample includes under 50,000 clones, about 80% of them seen just once. The CDR3 has 17 amino acids. Germline values: CDR1 MDHEN, CDR2 SYDVKM. V was clipped by 2 bases and J by 4 bases, with 17 bases between them. This rearrangement joins TRBV28 to TRBJ2-2; TRBD1 might be the D (7 bases). Sample: CD4+ or CD8+ T cells sorted from blood, taken in a trial of the OX40 agonist ivuxolimab. The sequence came from an adult with an advanced solid tumor such as melanoma, head and neck, liver or kidney cancer. The CDR3 nucleotides read TGTGCCAGCAGTTTACCGACAGGGATCGGGGGCACCGGGGAGCTGTTTTTT. It is translated as CASSLPTGIGGTGELFF.